The sequence of this T cell receptor (beta chain) was determined in a study of blood T cell repertoires in COVID-19. The overall study: Italy, Spain and the United States were the sources of the convalescent and acute COVID-19 samples.

The V end lost 3 bases, the J end lost 3 bases, and 12 bases lay between the germline ends. The CDR3 is 14 residues long. The V gene's germline CDR1 is DFQATT and CDR2 SNEGSKA (reference sequence). The assay was immunoSEQ multiplex PCR, and TCRdb's table has in-frame clones only and misses some. The sample yields about 100,000 clones, over 75% seen once. A remark on this clone: Other nucleotide sequences in the sample specify the same CDR3.

The rearrangement links TRBV20-1 to TRBJ1-5; maybe TRBD1 (5 bases). Sequenced: peripheral blood. The receptor comes from a woman aged 55 to 70 with acute or convalescent COVID-19. The CDR3 sequence: CSASVGQNNQPQHF. In DNA form, the CDR3 reads TGCAGTGCTAGTGTGGGGCAGAACAATCAGCCCCAGCATTTT.